What follows are 7 T cell receptor beta chains derived from one specimen sequenced in a study of shared clonotypes between healthy human individuals. The data were produced by immunoSEQ multiplex PCR, yet TCRdb's version contains in-frame clones alone and is incomplete. In the table there are 2.3 million or so clones, 85% to 95% of which are singletons. Sequences were obtained from naive CD4+ T cells from PBMCs. Documented subset: CD45RA+ positively selected. Receptors were obtained from a man between 18 and 35 years old in good health. Some clones in this sample may be carry-over from other donors' samples.

The rearrangement links TRBV5-4 to TRBJ2-3; 12 bases agree with TRBD2. Germline V gene lookup returns CDR1 SGHNT and CDR2 YYREEE (reference sequence). This CDR3 is 16 amino acids long. V trimming: 4 bases; J trimming: 1 base; junction bases outside the gene matches: 4. The CDR3 protein is CASSPRTSGGTDTQYF. The DNA of the CDR3 is TGTGCCAGCAGCCCCAGGACTAGCGGGGGCACAGATACGCAGTATTTT.

The rearrangement uses TRBV5-1 and TRBJ2-5; 10 nucleotides line up with TRBD2. From germline, CDR1 is SGHRS and CDR2 YFSETQ. V gave up 1 base and J gave up 5 bases; unmatched junction bases: 11. This CDR3 spans 17 amino acids. The CDR3 DNA reads TGCGCCAGCAGCTTGTCGATTTATCTAGCGGGAGACGAGACCCAGTACTTC. It is translated as CASSLSIYLAGDETQYF.

The chain joins TRBV11-2 to TRBJ2-2, with TRBD2 matching 9 bases. CDR3 length: 15 amino acids. The germline V gene has CDR1 SGHAT and CDR2 FQNNGV. V lost 7 bases and J lost 4; bases outside the gene matches: 7. The CDR3 DNA reads TGTGCCAGCACCATAGCGGGAGCGGTCACCGGGGAGCTGTTTTTT. It yields the protein CASTIAGAVTGELFF.

The chain couples TRBV19 to TRBJ2-1; 10 bases agree with TRBD2. CDR1 is LNHDA and CDR2 is SQIVND in the germline V gene (reference sequence). The CDR3 consists of 15 residues. V shed 7 bases, J shed 6 bases, and the junction held 9 bases outside the gene matches. DNA of the CDR3: TGTGCCAGTAACCCTTCTAGCGGGAGCCCCAATGAGCAGTTCTTC. Its translation is CASNPSSGSPNEQFF.

V gene TRBV7-9 combines with J gene TRBJ2-7; no clear D gene. CDR3 length equals 17 residues. V was pared by 5 bases and J by 0 bases, with 20 bases between. The germline V gene encodes CDR1 SEHNR and CDR2 FQNEAQ (reference sequence). Here the CDR3 DNA reads TGTGCCAGCAGCGTCTCTCCCGGACGCCACAGCTCCTACGAGCAGTACTTC. Translated, it gives CASSVSPGRHSSYEQYF. The complete variable domain, with remaining parts taken from reference TRBV7-9 and TRBJ2-7, reads DTGVSQNPRHKITKRGQNVTFRCDPISEHNRLYWYRQTLGQGPEFLTYFQNEAQLEKSRLLSDRFSAERPKGSFSTLEIQRTEQGDSAMYLCASSVSPGRHSSYEQYFGPGTRLTVT.

The chain is built from TRBV30 and TRBJ2-5, with D tentatively TRBD1 or TRBD2 (5 bases each). The V end lost 4 bases, the J end lost 2 bases, and 11 bases lay between the germline ends. The CDR3 runs to 13 residues. CDR1 is GTSNPN, CDR2 SVGIG, per germline (reference sequence). In nucleotides, the CDR3 is TGTGCCTGGACCCCGGGACGGCAAGAGACCCAGTACTTC. It specifies CAWTPGRQETQYF.

This clone was detected a few times. V and J are TRBV28 and TRBJ1-1; D is unclear. Trimming pared 2 bases from V and 5 bases from J, leaving 6 bases between. Per germline, CDR1 MDHEN and CDR2 SYDVKM. The length of the CDR3 is 12 residues. CDR3 DNA sequence: TGTGCCAGCAGTTTACAGGAAACTGAAGCTTTCTTT. Translated: CASSLQETEAFF.